The TCR beta chain under discussion was sequenced for a study of blood T cell repertoires in COVID-19. This table comes from immunoSEQ multiplex PCR, and its TCRdb copy is limited to in-frame clones, with some not included. The sample includes approximately 400,000 clones, 85% to 90% seen only once; the top ten take more than 1%. Germline V CDR1 and CDR2: GTSNPN, SVGIG (reference sequence). The V gene end was trimmed by 1 base and the J gene end by 6 bases; junction bases not matched to a gene: 11. The CDR3 has 15 residues. The sequencing sample was made of PBMCs or T cells enriched from blood (not recorded which). This TCR derives from a woman aged 18-35 years who had recovered from COVID-19. V is TRBV30 and J is TRBJ1-2; TRBD1 aligns across 7 bases. This CDR3 reads CAWSGGTARLNGYTF. DNA of the CDR3: TGTGCCTGGAGTGGAGGGACAGCCCGGCTAAATGGCTACACCTTC.